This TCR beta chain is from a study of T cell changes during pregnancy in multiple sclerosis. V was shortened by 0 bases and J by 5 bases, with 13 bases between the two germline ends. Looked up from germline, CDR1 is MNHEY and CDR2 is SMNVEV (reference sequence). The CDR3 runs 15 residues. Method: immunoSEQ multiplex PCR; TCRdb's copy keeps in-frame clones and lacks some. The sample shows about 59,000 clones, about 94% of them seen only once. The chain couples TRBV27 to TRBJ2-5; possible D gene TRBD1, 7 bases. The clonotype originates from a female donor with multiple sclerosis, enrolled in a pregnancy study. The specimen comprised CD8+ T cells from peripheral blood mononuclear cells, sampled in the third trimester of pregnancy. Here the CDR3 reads CASSLSSGGQETQYF. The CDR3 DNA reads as TGTGCCAGCAGTTTATCCTCAGGGGGGCAGGAGACCCAGTACTTC.